The 24 T cell receptor beta chains presented below share a single source sample, sequenced in a study of CD8 T cells in Susac syndrome. Reverse transcription of roughly 0.5 to 1 ug RNA was carried out with random hexamers. TCRdb processed the immunoSEQ multiplex PCR reads anew with MiXCR; each CDR3 protein has one entry. The sample includes about 210,000 distinct CDR3 sequences, 95% seen only once; the top ten take approximately 0.094%. Sequenced material: CD4+ T cells from PBMCs. These receptors were collected from a human donor in good health.

The J gene is TRBJ2-5, the V gene TRBV25-1, with TRBD1 matching over 10 bases. From germline, CDR1 is MGHDK and CDR2 SYGVNS. Unmatched junction bases numbered 12, after V lost 3 bases and J lost 5 bases. The CDR3 totals 17 residues. CDR3 sequence (DNA): TGTGCCAGCAGTGACCCTCCGGGACAGGGGTTGGGGGAGACCCAGTACTTC. It yields the protein CASSDPPGQGLGETQYF. The whole variable domain, filled in from reference TRBV25-1 and TRBJ2-5, reads EADIYQTPRYLVIGTGKKITLECSQTMGHDKMYWYQQDPGMELHLIHYSYGVNSTEKGDLSSESTVSRIRTEHFPLTLESARPSHTSQYLCASSDPPGQGLGETQYFGPGTRLLVL.

CDR3 sequence reads: CASSQDSGEIYGYTF. CDR3 sequence (DNA): TGTGCCAGCAGCCAAGATTCAGGTGAAATCTATGGCTACACCTTC. The chain employs TRBV4-2 and TRBJ1-2, with no clear D. This CDR3 region has 15 residues. V gave up 0 bases and J gave up 4 bases, with 12 bases separating them. In germline, CDR1 is LGHNA, CDR2 YNFKEQ.

The V gene is TRBV23-1, the J gene TRBJ1-2; D remains unclear. TRBV23-1 is treated as an ORF (open reading frame) with a function not yet certain. The CDR3 has 14 residues. The ends were cut back, 2 bases at V and 4 bases at J, with 11 bases in the middle. The CDR3 region has the DNA TGCGCCAGCAGTCAAAGAACGACTCTCTATGGCTACACCTTC. It translates to CASSQRTTLYGYTF.

V usage is TRBV15 and J usage is TRBJ2-7; 9 bases agree with TRBD1. This CDR3 is built from 15 residues. V lost 1 base and J lost 6; bases outside the gene matches: 7. The germline gives CDR1 LNHNV, CDR2 YYDKDF (reference sequence). DNA for the CDR3: TGTGCCACCAGCAGAGGCGGGACAGGGATGGTCGAGCAGTACGTC. Protein product: CATSRGGTGMVEQYV.

This chain connects TRBV29-1 to TRBJ2-3, with a possible D match to TRBD2 (5 bases). The V gene lost 7 bases and the J gene lost 2 bases, with 16 bases spanning the gap. Germline assignment: CDR1 SQVTM and CDR2 ANQGSEA. There are 14 residues in the CDR3. CDR3 sequence (DNA): TGCAGCGGCTATGAGGGTTCTAACACAGATACGCAGTATTTT. This gives the protein CSGYEGSNTDTQYF.

This chain links TRBV12-3 or TRBV12-4 with TRBJ2-5, with D possibly being TRBD1 (6 bases). This CDR3 is 15 amino acids long. Trimming removed 4 bases from V and 0 bases from J, with 12 bases in between. CDR3 region: CASSSPRGYQETQYF. The CDR3 DNA sequence: TGTGCCAGCAGTTCCCCGAGGGGGTACCAAGAGACCCAGTACTTC.

The chain carries TRBV7-9 and TRBJ2-1; possible D gene TRBD1, 6 bases. The CDR3 totals 15 residues. The germline V gene encodes CDR1 SEHNR and CDR2 FQNEAQ (reference sequence). Trimming took off 1 base at V and 1 base at J, with 8 bases between the two ends. CDR3: CASSLGGGSYNEQFF. The CDR3 bases are TGTGCCAGCAGCTTAGGAGGGGGATCCTACAATGAGCAGTTCTTC.

V usage is TRBV13 and J usage is TRBJ2-4; TRBD2 agrees at 9 bases. Germline loops: CDR1 PRHDT, CDR2 FYEKMQ (reference sequence). This CDR3 has 18 amino acids. Losses at the gene ends were 6 bases for V and 10 bases for J; bases not matched to a gene: 22. For the CDR3, the DNA is TGTGCCAGCAGTCCTACCACGTCTGGCGGGGGGGCCGATCCTATTCAGTACTTC. Its protein product is CASSPTTSGGGADPIQYF.

The chain joins TRBV20-1 to TRBJ2-1, with TRBD2 matching over 7 bases. J gave up 5 bases and V 4 bases, and 8 bases lay outside the gene matches. Per the germline V gene, CDR1 is DFQATT and CDR2 is SNEGSKA (reference sequence). The CDR3 extends over 14 amino acids. CDR3 region: CSAIRASGNNEQFF. In DNA, the CDR3 is TGCAGTGCTATCCGGGCTAGCGGTAACAATGAGCAGTTCTTC.

The chain combines TRBV7-2 with TRBJ2-7; D might be TRBD1 (5 bases). V lost 1 base and J lost 3, with 10 bases in between. There are 14 residues in the CDR3. Per the germline V gene, CDR1 is SGHTA and CDR2 is FQGNSA. CDR3 DNA: TGTGCCAGCAGCTTAGTGAGTCAGGGCTACGAGCAGTACTTC. It is translated as CASSLVSQGYEQYF.

This chain uses TRBV18 with TRBJ2-1, with a weak D call TRBD2 (6 bases). Trimming pared 1 base from V and 7 bases from J, leaving 11 bases between. Germline CDR1 and CDR2: KGHSH and LQKENI. This CDR3 has 14 residues. CDR3 amino acids: CASSPRSGVNEQFF. In DNA form, the CDR3 reads TGTGCCAGCTCACCACGATCGGGGGTGAATGAGCAGTTCTTC.

The chain is built from TRBV9 and TRBJ2-1; TRBD2 matches at 7 bases. Per germline, CDR1 SGDLS and CDR2 YYNGEE. The trim removed 3 bases at V and 2 bases at J, leaving 8 bases unmatched. The CDR3 spans 16 residues. CDR3 DNA: TGTGCCAGCAGCGCCCATCGGGGGGAGCCCTACAATGAGCAGTTCTTC. It encodes CASSAHRGEPYNEQFF. The full variable domain, in which reference TRBV9 and TRBJ2-1 provide the parts outside the CDR3, is DSGVTQTPKHLITATGQRVTLRCSPRSGDLSVYWYQQSLDQGLQFLIQYYNGEERAKGNILERFSAQQFPDLHSELNLSSLELGDSALYFCASSAHRGEPYNEQFFGPGTRLTVL.

The chain's CDR3 is CSATGTGYGYTF. In DNA form, the CDR3 reads TGCAGTGCTACCGGGACAGGCTATGGCTACACCTTC. The genes are TRBV20-1 and TRBJ1-2; 8 nucleotides match TRBD1. Germline CDR1 is DFQATT and CDR2 is SNEGSKA (reference sequence). J lost 4 bases, V lost 4 bases, and 2 bases had no gene match. The CDR3 has 12 amino acids.

V and J are TRBV4-1 and TRBJ1-1; the D is unclear. Germline CDR1 reads MGHRA; CDR2 reads YSYEKL. V shed 0 bases and J shed 10 bases, with 12 bases lying between them. CDR3 length: 13 residues. The CDR3 DNA reads as TGCGCCAGCAGCCAAGATCTCGCCGGCTTAGCTTTCTTT. It codes for CASSQDLAGLAFF.

The chain joins TRBV4-2 to TRBJ2-5; 10 bases align to TRBD2. Germline trimming cut 1 base from V and 4 bases from J; bases unmatched to any gene: 6. CDR1 is LGHNA, CDR2 YNFKEQ, per germline. The CDR3 sequence is 16 residues long. The CDR3 DNA follows: TGTGCCAGCAGCCAAGCCCTGGCTAGCGGGAGAGAGACCCAGTACTTC. It translates to CASSQALASGRETQYF.

This chain connects TRBV15 to TRBJ2-3; D gene unclear. V lost 4 bases and J 0 bases, leaving 11 bases between the germline ends. The CDR3 totals 15 residues. Germline-derived CDR1 and CDR2 are LNHNV and YYDKDF (reference sequence). CDR3 DNA: TGTGCCACCAGCAAAATCCCGAGTAGCACAGATACGCAGTATTTT. Translation: CATSKIPSSTDTQYF.

V usage is TRBV20-1 and J usage is TRBJ2-1; the match to TRBD2 covers 11 bases. This CDR3 has 13 amino acids. The ends lost 5 bases at V and 9 bases at J; junction bases unmatched: 6. The germline gives CDR1 DFQATT, CDR2 SNEGSKA (reference sequence). Written as DNA, the CDR3 is TGCAGTGCTCCACTAGCGGGAGACGGTGAGCAGTTCTTC. This codes for CSAPLAGDGEQFF.

The CDR3 nucleotides read TGCGCCAGCAGCCAAGATTGGGGGGGGACTGAAGCTTTCTTT. Amino acids: CASSQDWGGTEAFF. The J gene is TRBJ1-1, the V gene TRBV4-3; a weak D match, TRBD1 (5 bases). The V gene lost 0 bases and the J gene lost 5 bases, with 10 bases spanning the gap. Germline CDR1 and CDR2: LGHNA and YSLEER. The CDR3 spans 14 residues.

The V call is TRBV14, the J call TRBJ1-2; 10 nucleotides align to TRBD1. The germline gives CDR1 SGHDN, CDR2 FVKESK. The V and J ends lost 7 bases and 4 bases, in that order; junction bases with no gene match: 9. There are 15 residues in the CDR3. CDR3 protein: CASTPGQGRGYGYTF. Written as DNA, the CDR3 is TGTGCCAGCACTCCGGGACAGGGGAGAGGCTATGGCTACACCTTC.

The chain recombines TRBV30 with TRBJ1-1; no clear D. The germline V and J ends were trimmed by 8 bases and 11 bases, with 15 bases remaining between them. Germline loops: CDR1 GTSNPN, CDR2 SVGIG (reference sequence). The CDR3 sequence is 10 residues long. The CDR3 sequence is CALDTLEAFF. As DNA, the CDR3 is TGTGCCCTAGACACCCTTGAGGCTTTCTTT.

The chain uses TRBV30 and TRBJ1-2, with D perhaps TRBD1 (5 bases). Germline values: CDR1 GTSNPN, CDR2 SVGIG (reference sequence). The CDR3 is 13 amino acids. V was shortened by 2 bases and J by 5 bases, with 12 bases between the two germline ends. The CDR3 DNA sequence: TGTGCCTGGAGTCTGGGGGTAGGGTATGGCTACACCTTC. Protein: CAWSLGVGYGYTF.

This chain uses TRBV20-1 with TRBJ1-1; no definite D call. Trimming removed 0 bases from V and 3 bases from J, with 2 bases in between. This CDR3 region has 11 residues. Per the germline V gene, CDR1 is DFQATT and CDR2 is SNEGSKA (reference sequence). CDR3 nucleotide sequence: TGCAGTGCTAGAGAGTACACTGAAGCTTTCTTT. Protein product: CSAREYTEAFF.

The chain uses TRBV7-9 and TRBJ2-1; no clear D gene. The CDR3 covers 16 residues. Trimming took 2 bases from V and 3 from J, leaving 14 bases between them. Germline assignment: CDR1 SEHNR and CDR2 FQNEAQ (reference sequence). The CDR3 is CASSLYGRGDYNEQFF. In nucleotides, the CDR3 is TGTGCCAGCAGCTTATACGGGCGTGGGGACTACAATGAGCAGTTCTTC.

The CDR3 loop reads CATSGPLPGTGYNEQFF. The CDR3 DNA reads as TGTGCCACCAGTGGCCCCTTACCCGGGACAGGGTACAATGAGCAGTTCTTC. The V gene is TRBV24-1, the J gene TRBJ2-1; 9 bases map to TRBD1. This CDR3 is built from 17 residues. V shed 5 bases, J shed 4 bases, and the junction held 11 bases outside the gene matches. The V gene's germline CDR1 is KGHDR and CDR2 SFDVKD.